These 27 T cell receptor beta chains were sequenced from one sample in a study of blood T cell repertoires in COVID-19. Clones were read by immunoSEQ multiplex PCR, and TCRdb kept only the in-frame ones, dropping some. The sample gives under 450,000 clones, roughly 90% of which show up once; about 1.4% is in the top ten. The sequenced sample was peripheral blood. These receptors came from a middle-aged woman with COVID-19, enrolled during active disease.

This clone was counted a single time. This chain uses TRBV15 with TRBJ1-1; D ambiguous. The ends were cut back, 2 bases at V and 0 bases at J, with 7 bases in the middle. This CDR3 contains 14 residues. From germline, CDR1 is LNHNV and CDR2 YYDKDF (reference sequence). CDR3 nucleotide sequence: TGTGCCACCAGCAGACTTACGGTGAACACTGAAGCTTTCTTT. This gives the protein CATSRLTVNTEAFF.

V usage is TRBV6-5 and J usage is TRBJ2-7; a weak D match, TRBD1 (6 bases). Deletions cut 3 bases from V and 1 base from J, with 13 bases between. The CDR3 loop spans 15 amino acids. The germline V gene encodes CDR1 MNHEY and CDR2 SVGAGI. The chain's CDR3 is CASSYTGTNSYEQYF. CDR3 in DNA: TGTGCCAGCAGTTATACCGGGACAAATTCCTACGAGCAGTACTTC.

V usage is TRBV5-6 and J usage is TRBJ1-2; D unclear. Per the germline V gene, CDR1 is SGHDT and CDR2 is YYEEEE. V was cut by 3 bases and J by 3 bases, with 21 bases left in between. The CDR3 consists of 17 residues. The chain's CDR3 is CASSSSLDNANYYGYTF. CDR3 coding DNA: TGTGCCAGCAGCTCTAGCCTAGACAACGCTAACTACTATGGCTACACCTTC.

This clone was counted a single time. V is TRBV25-1 and J is TRBJ1-2; D gene uncertain. V lost 1 base and J lost 8, with 17 bases in between. The CDR3 is 15 amino acids. From germline, CDR1 is MGHDK and CDR2 SYGVNS. CDR3 amino acids: CASSESRSSAQGYTF. The CDR3 coding sequence is TGTGCCAGCAGTGAATCCCGGTCGTCAGCGCAAGGCTACACCTTC.

V and J are TRBV7-2 and TRBJ2-4, with unresolved D. Germline values: CDR1 SGHTA, CDR2 FQGNSA. V shed 3 bases and J shed 0 bases, with 12 bases lying between them. The CDR3 consists of 16 residues. The CDR3 DNA reads TGTGCCAGCAGCTTCAGGCATTCTTTAGCCAAAAACATTCAGTACTTC. Its protein product is CASSFRHSLAKNIQYF. Looking up the rest from reference TRBV7-2 and TRBJ2-4 gives the full variable domain: GAGVSQSPSNKVTEKGKDVELRCDPISGHTALYWYRQSLGQGLEFLIYFQGNSAPDKSGLPSDRFSAERTGGSVSTLTIQRTQQEDSAVYLCASSFRHSLAKNIQYFGAGTRLSVL.

The CDR3 is CASSLGGWNEKLFF. CDR3 nucleotide sequence: TGCGCCAGCAGCTTGGGAGGGTGGAATGAAAAACTGTTTTTT. J is TRBJ1-4 and V is TRBV5-1; no clear D gene. V was cut by 0 bases and J by 5 bases, with 8 bases left in between. Germline-derived CDR1 and CDR2 are SGHRS and YFSETQ. This CDR3 region has 14 residues.

V usage is TRBV7-2 and J usage is TRBJ1-2, with 10 nucleotides matching TRBD1. Germline V lookup: CDR1 SGHTA, CDR2 FQGNSA. The CDR3 has 15 residues. The V segment lost 3 bases and the J segment 4 bases; nucleotides outside the gene matches: 5. The CDR3 nucleotides are TGTGCCAGCAGCTTCGGACAGGGGGGTGCCTATGGCTACACCTTC. Residues: CASSFGQGGAYGYTF.

This CDR3 is CASSPGVGSYYGYTF. CDR3 bases: TGTGCCAGCAGCCCCGGAGTTGGGAGCTACTATGGCTACACCTTC. The chain recombines TRBV9 with TRBJ1-2; D remains ambiguous. Per germline, CDR1 SGDLS and CDR2 YYNGEE. The CDR3 has 15 residues. Trimming took off 4 bases at V and 3 bases at J, with 16 bases between the two ends.

V usage is TRBV12-5 and J usage is TRBJ2-3, with TRBD1 as a possible D gene (5 bases). The V gene's germline CDR1 is LGHNT and CDR2 FRNRAP. The germline V and J ends were trimmed by 1 base and 0 bases, with 8 bases remaining between them. This CDR3 has 15 residues. The CDR3 here is CASGLGQGSTDTQYF. CDR3 nucleotides: TGTGCTAGTGGTTTGGGTCAGGGTAGCACAGATACGCAGTATTTT.

V is TRBV6-5 and J is TRBJ1-3; a possible D gene is TRBD1 (5 bases). The germline V and J ends were trimmed by 5 bases and 2 bases, with 10 bases remaining between them. This CDR3 is built from 14 residues. Germline CDR1 MNHEY, CDR2 SVGAGI. CDR3 sequence: CASSRDYPGNTIYF. CDR3 in DNA: TGTGCCAGCAGTAGGGACTACCCTGGAAACACCATATATTTT.

This clone was picked up a small number of times. This sequence joins TRBV6-2 or TRBV6-3 and TRBJ1-2, with TRBD1 matching 9 bases. V was pared by 5 bases and J by 4 bases, with 17 bases of the junction left unmatched. This CDR3 spans 18 amino acids. Germline CDR1 MNHEY, CDR2 SVGEGT. In nucleotides, the CDR3 is TGTGCCAGCAGTCGCTCCAGCCCCGGGACAGGGTCTTTCTATGGCTACACCTTC. This codes for CASSRSSPGTGSFYGYTF.

The chain couples TRBV27 to TRBJ1-1, with 10 bases identical to TRBD1. Trimming removed 2 bases from V and 6 bases from J; junction bases left unmatched: 9. The germline CDR1 and CDR2 sequences are MNHEY and SMNVEV (reference sequence). The CDR3 spans 16 residues. The CDR3 region is CASSLGQGVLASEAFF. Here the CDR3 DNA reads TGTGCCAGCAGTTTAGGACAGGGGGTTCTTGCCTCTGAAGCTTTCTTT.

The J gene is TRBJ2-7, the V gene TRBV2; 8 nucleotides agree with TRBD1. CDR1 SNHLY and CDR2 FYNNEI come from the germline V gene. J gave up 2 bases and V 1 base, and 4 bases lay outside the gene matches. The CDR3 runs to 15 residues. DNA for the CDR3: TGTGCCAGCAGTGAAGAGGGACAGGTCCCCTACGAGCAGTACTTC. Its translation is CASSEEGQVPYEQYF. The variable domain in full, with the rest retrieved from reference TRBV2 and TRBJ2-7, is EPEVTQTPSHQVTQMGQEVILRCVPISNHLYFYWYRQILGQKVEFLVSFYNNEISEKSEIFDDQFSVERPDGSNFTLKIRSTKLEDSAMYFCASSEEGQVPYEQYFGPGTRLTVT.

The chain uses TRBV27 and TRBJ1-2; TRBD1 matches 9 bases. This CDR3 has 12 residues. Germline-derived CDR1 and CDR2 are MNHEY and SMNVEV (reference sequence). J gave up 6 bases and V 9 bases, and 5 bases lay outside the gene matches. The CDR3 loop is CASSGTGNGYTF. The CDR3 DNA follows: TGTGCCAGTTCCGGGACAGGGAATGGCTACACCTTC.

The rearrangement links TRBV13 to TRBJ2-3, with a tentative D call TRBD1 (6 bases). The CDR3 has 16 amino acids. Germline assignment: CDR1 PRHDT and CDR2 FYEKMQ (reference sequence). V was clipped by 5 bases and J by 4 bases, with 19 bases between them. CDR3 amino acids: CASSPDRWGDPDTQYF. DNA of the CDR3: TGTGCCAGCAGCCCCGACAGGTGGGGTGATCCAGATACGCAGTATTTT. Full variable domain (rest looked up from reference TRBV13 and TRBJ2-3): AAGVIQSPRHLIKEKRETATLKCYPIPRHDTVYWYQQGPGQDPQFLISFYEKMQSDKGSIPDRFSAQQFSDYHSELNMSSLELGDSALYFCASSPDRWGDPDTQYFGPGTRLTVL.

The chain combines TRBV10-3 with TRBJ2-1; 7 bases are shared with TRBD2. The junction had 6 bases not matched to a gene; V was cut back by 3 bases and J by 7 bases. The germline gives CDR1 ENHRY, CDR2 SYGVKD. The CDR3 is made up of 14 amino acids. CDR3 in amino acids: CAISDRGVRNEQFF. DNA for the CDR3: TGTGCCATCAGTGATCGGGGGGTGAGGAATGAGCAGTTCTTC.

The chain couples TRBV3-1 (or the pseudogene TRBV3-2) to TRBJ1-1; D perhaps matches TRBD1 (6 bases). CDR1 and CDR2 (germline): LGHDT, YNNKEL (reference sequence). The CDR3 is 14 amino acids. Trimming left V 4 bases short and J 5 bases short, with 14 bases between. This chain's CDR3 is CASSLPEQGTEAFF. The CDR3 coding sequence is TGTGCCAGCAGCCTACCCGAGCAGGGGACTGAAGCTTTCTTT.

The chain has TRBV4-3 and TRBJ2-5, with 7 bases that match TRBD1. The CDR3 has 16 amino acids. The V and J ends lost 4 bases and 2 bases, in that order; junction bases with no gene match: 10. CDR1 LGHNA and CDR2 YSLEER come from the germline V gene. This CDR3 reads CASSLGATGRQETQYF. The DNA for the CDR3 is TGCGCCAGCAGCCTAGGGGCGACAGGGCGACAAGAGACCCAGTACTTC.

The chain combines TRBV10-3 with TRBJ1-1; 9 nucleotides line up with TRBD1. Trimming at V came to 5 bases and at J to 0 bases, leaving 22 bases not matched to a gene. Germline V gene data show CDR1 as ENHRY and CDR2 as SYGVKD. The CDR3 length is 21 residues. The CDR3: CAISSSWGQGPQGPMNTEAFF. CDR3 nucleotide sequence: TGTGCCATCAGTTCCAGCTGGGGACAGGGCCCACAAGGACCCATGAACACTGAAGCTTTCTTT.

V gene TRBV27 combines with J gene TRBJ2-7; perhaps TRBD2 as D (6 bases). V was shortened by 2 bases and J by 3 bases, with 8 bases between the two germline ends. Looked up from germline, CDR1 is MNHEY and CDR2 is SMNVEV (reference sequence). The CDR3 consists of 13 residues. For the CDR3, the DNA is TGTGCCAGCAGTTTAATGGGGGGCTACGAGCAGTACTTC. It translates to CASSLMGGYEQYF.

The V gene is TRBV5-1, the J gene TRBJ2-7, with 14 bases aligning to TRBD2. The CDR3 consists of 15 residues. The V gene's germline CDR1 is SGHRS and CDR2 YFSETQ. V trimming: 3 bases; J trimming: 5 bases; junction bases outside the gene matches: 4. The CDR3 region is CASSSGTSGRNEQYF. For the CDR3, the DNA is TGCGCCAGCAGCTCCGGGACTAGCGGGAGAAACGAGCAGTACTTC. The whole variable domain, remainder taken from reference TRBV5-1 and TRBJ2-7, is KAGVTQTPRYLIKTRGQQVTLSCSPISGHRSVSWYQQTPGQGLQFLFEYFSETQRNKGNFPGRFSGRQFSNSRSEMNVSTLELGDSALYLCASSSGTSGRNEQYFGPGTRLTVT.

V gene TRBV5-6 combines with J gene TRBJ2-5; tentatively, D is TRBD2 (7 bases). V lost 1 base to trimming and J lost 3 bases, with 13 bases between them. The CDR3 loop spans 15 amino acids. Per the germline V gene, CDR1 is SGHDT and CDR2 is YYEEEE. The DNA for the CDR3 is TGTGCCAGCAGCTTGTACGGGGGGCACGAAGAGACCCAGTACTTC. This translates into CASSLYGGHEETQYF.

The V call is TRBV6-4, the J call TRBJ1-4; D is unclear. V was clipped by 7 bases and J by 6 bases, with 15 bases between them. Germline CDR1 MRHNA, CDR2 SNTAGT. The CDR3 totals 14 residues. The CDR3 region is CASTRAGRYEKLFF. CDR3 in DNA: TGTGCCAGCACCCGCGCGGGGAGATATGAAAAACTGTTTTTT.

This clone was seen ten or more times. Other DNA sequences in this specimen translate into the identical CDR3. CDR3 DNA: TGTGCCAGTAGTATTCGACAGGGGGATGGCTACACCTTC. Protein sequence: CASSIRQGDGYTF. V usage is TRBV19 and J usage is TRBJ1-2; 9 bases fit TRBD1. Germline assignment: CDR1 LNHDA and CDR2 SQIVND (reference sequence). Trimming took 3 bases from V and 6 from J; bases not matched to a gene: 2. The CDR3 spans 13 residues.

About this clone: This sample includes further DNA sequences coding for the same CDR3. The chain combines TRBV12-3 or TRBV12-4 with TRBJ1-2; no reliable D call. This CDR3 has 13 residues. V lost 2 bases, J lost 7 bases, and 11 bases lay in between. The CDR3, as DNA: TGTGCCAGCAGTTTATGGGGTGCGGGTGGCTACACCTTC. It yields the protein CASSLWGAGGYTF.

This chain links TRBV10-3 with TRBJ2-1; possible D gene TRBD2, 5 bases. The CDR3 consists of 12 residues. V lost 2 bases to trimming and J lost 8 bases, with 7 bases between them. Germline-derived CDR1 and CDR2 are ENHRY and SYGVKD. CDR3: CAISEMRDEQFF. The CDR3 coding sequence is TGTGCCATCAGTGAGATGAGGGATGAGCAGTTCTTC.

The chain combines TRBV5-6 with TRBJ1-2, with TRBD1 identical over 9 bases. Germline V lookup: CDR1 SGHDT, CDR2 YYEEEE. The CDR3 totals 16 residues. The J segment lost 6 bases and the V segment lost 2 bases, leaving 11 bases of the junction unmatched. CDR3 loop: CASSFAWDRVFDGYTF. CDR3 coding DNA: TGTGCCAGCAGCTTTGCCTGGGACAGGGTTTTTGATGGCTACACCTTC.